What follows are 27 T cell receptor beta chains derived from one specimen sequenced in a study of T cells in Graves' hyperthyroidism and ophthalmopathy. RNA transcripts gave rise to amplified TCR beta CDR3 regions. First-round RT-PCR with HTBI primers amplified the TCR CDR3 region. TCRdb recomputed calls from the multiplex PCR reads with MiXCR, one row per CDR3 protein. The sample holds over 200,000 distinct CDR3 sequences, around 20% seen once. Sequencing used blood. These TCRs come from a man aged 40-50 years with Graves' hyperthyroidism.

This clonotype showed up many times. The gene calls are TRBV12-3 or TRBV12-4 and TRBJ2-1, with 12 bases lining up with TRBD2. V lost 6 bases to trimming and J lost 8 bases; unmatched junction nucleotides: 8. The CDR3 totals 15 residues. The CDR3 protein is CASRASGGGFDEQFF. In DNA, the CDR3 is TGTGCCAGCAGGGCTAGCGGGGGGGGTTTCGATGAGCAGTTCTTC.

This clonotype was seen a handful of times. This sequence joins TRBV5-4 and TRBJ2-3; D ambiguous. The CDR3 is made up of 14 amino acids. Germline loops: CDR1 SGHNT, CDR2 YYREEE (reference sequence). The V end was cut by 4 bases, the J end by 6 bases, with 15 bases between. The CDR3 sequence is CASSPRAFADTQYF. As DNA, the CDR3 is TGTGCCAGCAGCCCGAGAGCATTCGCGGATACGCAGTATTTT. The full variable domain, in which reference TRBV5-4 and TRBJ2-3 provide the parts outside the CDR3, is ETGVTQSPTHLIKTRGQQVTLRCSSQSGHNTVSWYQQALGQGPQFIFQYYREEENGRGNFPPRFSGLQFPNYSSELNVNALELDDSALYLCASSPRAFADTQYFGPGTRLTVL.

The table lists this clonotype with many counts. The V and J genes are TRBV11-2 and TRBJ2-5, with 8 nucleotides matching TRBD2. This CDR3 is 15 amino acids long. CDR1 and CDR2 (germline): SGHAT, FQNNGV. The trim removed 3 bases at V and 3 bases at J, leaving 6 bases unmatched. The CDR3 protein is CASSFVRGAKETQYF. As DNA, the CDR3 is TGTGCCAGCAGCTTCGTGCGGGGGGCTAAAGAGACCCAGTACTTC. Together with reference TRBV11-2 and TRBJ2-5, the CDR3 gives the full variable domain: EAGVAQSPRYKIIEKRQSVAFWCNPISGHATLYWYQQILGQGPKLLIQFQNNGVVDDSQLPKDRFSAERLKGVDSTLKIQPAKLEDSAVYLCASSFVRGAKETQYFGPGTRLLVL.

This clonotype came up many times. This sequence joins TRBV18 and TRBJ2-7; D might be TRBD1 (6 bases). The germline CDR1 and CDR2 sequences are KGHSH and LQKENI. This CDR3 has 13 residues. The V and J ends lost 5 bases and 1 base respectively, with 9 bases between them. CDR3 nucleotide sequence: TGTGCCAGCTCATCGAGGGGGTCCTACGAGCAGTACTTC. This sequence encodes CASSSRGSYEQYF.

This clonotype was seen a few times. V gene TRBV20-1 combines with J gene TRBJ2-1; no clear D. The CDR3 extends over 12 amino acids. Germline CDR1 and CDR2: DFQATT and SNEGSKA (reference sequence). Deletions cut 5 bases from V and 8 bases from J, with 13 bases between. CDR3 in DNA: TGCAGTGCTGCCCCGGTGCGTCATGAGCAGTTCTTC. Translated: CSAAPVRHEQFF.

This clonotype showed up many times. V gene TRBV7-2 combines with J gene TRBJ1-1, with unresolved D. Trimming stripped 5 bases from V and 0 bases from J, with 10 bases between. The CDR3 contains 14 residues. The V gene's germline CDR1 is SGHTA and CDR2 FQGNSA. As DNA, the CDR3 is TGTGCCAGCAGCGTCGGAGTTATGAACACTGAAGCTTTCTTT. Protein sequence: CASSVGVMNTEAFF.

The genes are TRBV20-1 and TRBJ2-7; TRBD1 agrees at 10 bases. CDR1 DFQATT and CDR2 SNEGSKA come from the germline V gene (reference sequence). V trimming: 3 bases; J trimming: 3 bases; junction bases outside the gene matches: 5. CDR3 length: 14 amino acids. This chain's CDR3 is CSARTGGWSYEQYF. CDR3 DNA: TGCAGTGCTAGGACAGGGGGCTGGAGCTACGAGCAGTACTTC.

A remark on this clonotype: A read error may explain this, as a much larger clone is one base away. This sequence joins TRBV15 and TRBJ2-1; the match to TRBD2 covers 10 bases. The CDR3 is 20 amino acids. V lost 2 bases, J lost 0 bases, and 13 bases stayed unmatched. The germline gives CDR1 LNHNV, CDR2 YYDKDF (reference sequence). In DNA form, the CDR3 reads TGTGCCACCAGCAGAACCGCGCGCGCTAGCGGGGGATACTCCTACAATGAGCAGTTCTTC. Translation gives CATSRTARASGGYSYNEQFF.

J is TRBJ2-4 and V is TRBV5-1; 7 nucleotides match TRBD1. Trimming at V came to 0 bases and at J to 8 bases, leaving 5 bases not matched to a gene. CDR1 and CDR2 from the germline V gene are SGHRS and YFSETQ. This CDR3 has 14 amino acids. This CDR3 is CASSLGQGDDIQYF. The CDR3 DNA sequence: TGCGCCAGCAGCTTGGGGCAGGGGGACGACATTCAGTACTTC.

This clonotype was detected ten times or more. This chain joins TRBV2 and TRBJ1-1; D is uncertain. Trimming removed 4 bases from V and 0 bases from J, with 3 bases in between. The CDR3 spans 12 residues. CDR1 is SNHLY and CDR2 is FYNNEI in the germline V gene. The CDR3 spells CASSVLNTEAFF. Here the CDR3 DNA reads TGTGCCAGCAGTGTTTTGAACACTGAAGCTTTCTTT.

The chain combines TRBV28 with TRBJ1-4; D gene ambiguous. Trimming stripped 6 bases from V and 4 bases from J, with 18 bases between. The CDR3 is 16 amino acids. Looked up from germline, CDR1 is MDHEN and CDR2 is SYDVKM. This CDR3 is CASSSPGRSYNEKLFF. The CDR3 nucleotides are TGTGCCAGCAGCTCCCCCGGGAGGAGCTATAATGAAAAACTGTTTTTT.

The V gene is TRBV7-2, the J gene TRBJ2-1; TRBD2 aligns across 8 bases. The CDR3 contains 14 residues. The trim removed 5 bases at V and 7 bases at J, leaving 7 bases unmatched. From germline, CDR1 is SGHTA and CDR2 FQGNSA. CDR3 in amino acids: CASSPSGRANEQFF. The CDR3 coding sequence is TGTGCCAGCAGCCCCTCCGGGAGGGCGAATGAGCAGTTCTTC.

This chain joins TRBV28 and TRBJ2-7; D may be TRBD1 or TRBD2 (6 bases each). Trimming left V 6 bases short and J 0 bases short, with 15 bases between. This CDR3 is 15 amino acids long. Germline V gene sequence: CDR1 MDHEN, CDR2 SYDVKM. The CDR3 here is CASSSGAGSSYEQYF. The CDR3 nucleotides read TGTGCCAGCAGCTCGGGGGCAGGGAGCTCCTACGAGCAGTACTTC. Complete variable domain (other parts from reference TRBV28 and TRBJ2-7): DVKVTQSSRYLVKRTGEKVFLECVQDMDHENMFWYRQDPGLGLRLIYFSYDVKMKEKGDIPEGYSVSREKKERFSLILESASTNQTSMYLCASSSGAGSSYEQYFGPGTRLTVT.

This clonotype was seen many times. The chain couples TRBV30 to TRBJ2-2; D tentatively reads TRBD1 or TRBD2 (5 bases each). The V and J ends lost 6 bases and 6 bases respectively, with 17 bases between them. The CDR3 consists of 14 residues. CDR1 is GTSNPN and CDR2 is SVGIG in the germline V gene (reference sequence). This chain's CDR3 is CACTRDPGPGELFF. CDR3 bases: TGTGCCTGCACCAGGGACCCAGGGCCCGGGGAGCTGTTTTTT.

The V gene is TRBV18, the J gene TRBJ1-1, with 9 bases fitting TRBD1. Germline V gene lookup returns CDR1 KGHSH and CDR2 LQKENI. Unmatched junction bases numbered 3, after V lost 3 bases and J lost 4 bases. CDR3 size: 14 residues. CDR3 nucleotides: TGTGCCAGCTCACCCGTGACAGGGGGCACTGAAGCTTTCTTT. It is translated as CASSPVTGGTEAFF.

This clonotype was detected many times. The chain uses TRBV11-2 and TRBJ2-7; no reliable D call. The CDR3 consists of 12 residues. From germline, CDR1 is SGHAT and CDR2 FQNNGV. Trimming removed 4 bases at V and 7 bases at J, with 11 bases between. This chain's CDR3 is CASSSLSLEQYF. The CDR3, as DNA: TGTGCCAGCAGCTCCCTCAGTCTGGAGCAGTACTTC. The whole variable domain, remainder taken from reference TRBV11-2 and TRBJ2-7, is EAGVAQSPRYKIIEKRQSVAFWCNPISGHATLYWYQQILGQGPKLLIQFQNNGVVDDSQLPKDRFSAERLKGVDSTLKIQPAKLEDSAVYLCASSSLSLEQYFGPGTRLTVT.

This clonotype was seen a handful of times. The rearrangement uses TRBV6-1 and TRBJ2-7; 8 bases are a match to TRBD1. J gave up 5 bases and V 6 bases, and 6 bases lay outside the gene matches. Germline lookup yields CDR1 MNHNS and CDR2 SASEGT. The CDR3 is made up of 13 amino acids. In DNA form, the CDR3 reads TGTGCCAGCAGAAGGGGACAGGTCGACGAGCAGTACTTC. The encoded protein is CASRRGQVDEQYF.

This clonotype was seen repeatedly, ten times or more. The gene calls are TRBV6-1 and TRBJ2-5, with D hard to call. Germline V lookup: CDR1 MNHNS, CDR2 SASEGT. The CDR3 runs 15 residues. V lost 1 base and J 5 bases, leaving 14 bases between the germline ends. In DNA, the CDR3 is TGTGCCAGCAGTGAAGAAGGCTGGGCGCGGGAGACCCAGTACTTC. Translated: CASSEEGWARETQYF.

The V call is TRBV19, the J call TRBJ1-5, with D perhaps matching TRBD1 (5 bases). V was cut by 3 bases and J by 2 bases, with 11 bases left in between. CDR3 length: 15 amino acids. Germline CDR1 reads LNHDA; CDR2 reads SQIVND (reference sequence). The CDR3 here is CASSIQGFGNQPQHF. DNA of the CDR3: TGTGCCAGTAGTATTCAGGGTTTCGGCAATCAGCCCCAGCATTTT.

This clonotype was counted only a few times. The genes are TRBV19 and TRBJ1-1; D remains unclear. The CDR3 contains 15 residues. Trimming cost V 3 bases and J 4 bases, with 15 bases left between them. Germline lookup yields CDR1 LNHDA and CDR2 SQIVND (reference sequence). The CDR3 protein is CASSIRSGTGTEAFF. The DNA for the CDR3 is TGTGCCAGTAGTATTCGTTCGGGTACGGGCACTGAAGCTTTCTTT.

This clonotype was found a few times. V gene TRBV4-3 combines with J gene TRBJ2-1, with 8 positions matching TRBD2. This CDR3 has 16 residues. Per the germline V gene, CDR1 is LGHNA and CDR2 is YSLEER. V shed 0 bases, J shed 7 bases, and the junction held 8 bases outside the gene matches. Written as DNA, the CDR3 is TGCGCCAGCAGCCAAGACGGGGGGGGCTGGGGAAATGAGCAGTTCTTC. Its translation: CASSQDGGGWGNEQFF.

The chain uses TRBV25-1 and TRBJ2-4; D remains unclear. Germline assignment: CDR1 MGHDK and CDR2 SYGVNS. Trimming took 4 bases from V and 0 from J, leaving 10 bases between them. The CDR3 loop spans 15 amino acids. The CDR3 sequence: CASSVGGVAKNIQYF. In DNA, the CDR3 is TGTGCCAGCAGTGTCGGTGGTGTAGCCAAAAACATTCAGTACTTC.

Notes on this clonotype: This may stem from a read error, because a much larger clone lies one nucleotide away. The chain is built from TRBV20-1 and TRBJ1-2, with D perhaps TRBD1 (6 bases). The CDR3 extends over 19 amino acids. The germline V gene encodes CDR1 DFQATT and CDR2 SNEGSKA (reference sequence). CDR3 in DNA: TGCGGTGCTAGAGACGAGTGGGGGGCGCGTCCCGAATTTAACTATGGCTACACCTTC. Its protein is CGARDEWGARPEFNYGYTF.

This chain uses TRBV7-3 with TRBJ2-2; a possible D gene is TRBD1 (6 bases). V lost 4 bases and J 3 bases, leaving 9 bases between the germline ends. The CDR3 covers 14 residues. In germline, CDR1 is SGHTA, CDR2 FQGTGA. The CDR3 sequence: CASSSDSHTGELFF. The CDR3 bases are TGTGCCAGCAGCTCGGACAGCCACACCGGGGAGCTGTTTTTT.

This clonotype was detected ten times or more. The chain is built from TRBV3-1 and TRBJ2-1; D is possibly TRBD2 (7 bases). The V and J ends lost 0 bases and 4 bases respectively, with 13 bases between them. From germline, CDR1 is LGHDT and CDR2 YNNKEL (reference sequence). The CDR3 is made up of 16 amino acids. The CDR3 protein is CASSQDWGGMYNEQFF. The CDR3, as DNA: TGTGCCAGCAGCCAAGATTGGGGGGGCATGTACAATGAGCAGTTCTTC.

At least ten counts were recorded for this clonotype. V gene TRBV27 combines with J gene TRBJ2-3; TRBD2 matches 15 bases. V lost 3 bases, J lost 5 bases, and 6 bases stayed unmatched. The CDR3 sequence is 17 residues long. Germline CDR1 MNHEY, CDR2 SMNVEV (reference sequence). The CDR3 reads CASSFYGLAGGIDTQYF. The CDR3 region has the DNA TGTGCCAGCAGTTTCTACGGACTAGCGGGGGGGATAGATACGCAGTATTTT.

In its sample, this clonotype was seen many times. V gene TRBV20-1 combines with J gene TRBJ2-7, with TRBD2 as a possible D gene (5 bases). The CDR3 spans 12 residues. Germline V gives CDR1 DFQATT, CDR2 SNEGSKA (reference sequence). V was clipped by 3 bases and J by 4 bases, with 10 bases between them. CDR3 in DNA: TGCAGTGCTAGTCCTCGGGGTTACGAGCAGTACTTC. It specifies CSASPRGYEQYF.